Shown below are 22 T cell receptor beta chains from a single sample sequenced in a study of blood T cells in healthy people across ages. Alongside a J-beta primer mix, a sample-barcoded 5' primer served in a second PCR lasting about 6 to 11 cycles. TCRdb passed the 5' RACE reads through MiXCR, listing each CDR3 protein once. Counted here are some 640,000 distinct CDR3 sequences, about 30% occurring once; the ten biggest clones make up around 16%. Source material: blood. The origin of the receptors is a woman aged 80 or over in good health.

Turning to this clonotype: Possible read error: a much larger clone is one base away. The chain carries TRBV7-3 and TRBJ2-3, with TRBD2 identical over 12 bases. After removal of 3 bases from V and 4 bases from J, the junction contained 8 bases not matched to a gene. The CDR3 has 17 amino acids. CDR1 and CDR2 from the germline V gene are SGHTA and FQGTGA. In DNA, the CDR3 is TGTGCCAGCAGCTTGGCTAGCGGGGGGGCCAACGCAGATACGCAGTATTTT. It translates to CASSLASGGANADTQYF. The full variable domain, with the rest looked up from reference TRBV7-3 and TRBJ2-3, is GAGVSQTPSNKVTEKGKYVELRCDPISGHTALYWYRQSLGQGPEFLIYFQGTGAADDSGLPNDRFFAVRPEGSVSTLKIQRTERGDSAVYLCASSLASGGANADTQYFGPGTRLTVL.

This clonotype occurred many times. This sequence joins TRBV4-3 and TRBJ1-5, with 7 bases aligning to TRBD1. CDR1 and CDR2 (germline): LGHNA, YSLEER. After removal of 0 bases from V and 9 bases from J, the junction contained 8 bases not matched to a gene. This CDR3 spans 15 amino acids. The CDR3 nucleotides are TGCGCCAGCAGCCAAGATTTGGGCAGGGGGTCGCCCCAGCATTTT. It is translated as CASSQDLGRGSPQHF.

This clonotype was detected a few times. J is TRBJ1-2 and V is TRBV27, with 10 bases aligning to TRBD1. Germline CDR1 is MNHEY and CDR2 is SMNVEV (reference sequence). Trimming cost V 6 bases and J 7 bases; bases outside gene matches: 11. There are 15 residues in the CDR3. CDR3 sequence: CASRGPGQGIRGYTF. In DNA form, the CDR3 reads TGTGCCAGCAGAGGACCGGGACAGGGGATTCGTGGCTACACCTTC.

The V and J genes are TRBV20-1 and TRBJ2-1; D unclear. CDR1 and CDR2 from the germline V gene are DFQATT and SNEGSKA (reference sequence). The germline V and J ends were trimmed by 8 bases and 8 bases, with 13 bases remaining between them. The CDR3 contains 11 residues. The DNA for the CDR3 is TGCAGTCCGTCGAGACCGGATGAGCAGTTCTTC. Its protein product is CSPSRPDEQFF.

The chain has TRBV6-1 and TRBJ1-3; D is undetermined. CDR1 and CDR2 (germline): MNHNS, SASEGT. V lost 2 bases, J lost 4 bases, and 12 bases lay in between. CDR3 length: 15 residues. Here the CDR3 DNA reads TGTGCCAGCAGTGAAATCGGGGTAGGCGGAAACACCATATATTTT. Protein sequence: CASSEIGVGGNTIYF.

This clonotype has a count of ten or more. V gene TRBV7-2 combines with J gene TRBJ2-6; D may be TRBD2 (6 bases). CDR1 and CDR2 (germline): SGHTA, FQGNSA. The length of the CDR3 is 19 residues. Trimming left V 7 bases short and J 4 bases short, with 26 bases between. CDR3 sequence (DNA): TGTGCCAGCACCCGACCCGGGGGAAAAGGCCCTCCCGGGGCCAACGTCCTGACTTTC. Translated, it gives CASTRPGGKGPPGANVLTF. Full variable domain (missing parts from reference TRBV7-2 and TRBJ2-6): GAGVSQSPSNKVTEKGKDVELRCDPISGHTALYWYRQSLGQGLEFLIYFQGNSAPDKSGLPSDRFSAERTGGSVSTLTIQRTQQEDSAVYLCASTRPGGKGPPGANVLTFGAGSRLTVL.

Notes on this clonotype: A much larger clone differs by one base, so this may be a read error. V gene TRBV20-1 combines with J gene TRBJ2-3, with TRBD1 identical over 7 bases. CDR3 length equals 13 residues. Looked up from germline, CDR1 is DFQATT and CDR2 is SNEGSKA (reference sequence). CDR3 protein: CSPDRSATDTQYF. The CDR3 DNA reads as TGCAGCCCGGACAGGAGTGCCACAGATACGCAGTATTTT.

This clonotype was seen at least ten times. This chain's CDR3 is CAIGPKGEGEQFF. In DNA, the CDR3 is TGTGCCATCGGACCCAAAGGGGAAGGTGAGCAGTTCTTC. V and J are TRBV10-3 and TRBJ2-1; perhaps TRBD1 as D (5 bases). Germline lookup yields CDR1 ENHRY and CDR2 SYGVKD. Deletions cut 8 bases from V and 9 bases from J, with 17 bases between. The CDR3 spans 13 residues.

About this clonotype: A read error may account for a junction end that differs from germline. The V gene is TRBV4-3, the J gene TRBJ1-1; D gene ambiguous. CDR3 length: 14 amino acids. Germline V CDR1 and CDR2: LGHNA, YSLEER. The CDR3 DNA follows: TGCGCCAGCGGCCACTTCAGAGGGAACACCGAAGCTTTCTTT. It is translated as CASGHFRGNTEAFF.

The genes are TRBV5-6 and TRBJ1-1; 9 bases map to TRBD1. Germline CDR1 SGHDT, CDR2 YYEEEE. The CDR3 is 13 amino acids. V gave up 0 bases and J gave up 12 bases; unmatched junction bases: 6. The CDR3 DNA reads as TGTGCCAGCAGCTTGGGGGGGACAGGGACATCTTTCTTT. This encodes CASSLGGTGTSFF.

As concerns this clonotype: One base away lies a much larger clone, so this may be a sequencing read error. It is likely a read error, because the conserved phenylalanine at the end of the CDR3 is missing. The CDR3 DNA reads as TGTGCCAGCAGTTACGAGGGATTTGGCTACACCTGC. This gives the protein CASSYEGFGYTC. The chain uses TRBV6-2 or TRBV6-3 and TRBJ1-2; no firm D call. The CDR3 is made up of 12 amino acids. Trimming left V 2 bases short and J 7 bases short, with 8 bases between. Germline CDR1 MNHEY, CDR2 SVGEGT.

This clonotype was picked up many times. DNA of the CDR3: TGTGCCAGATGGGGACAGGGGGACTACGAGCAGTACTTC. Its translation is CARWGQGDYEQYF. This sequence joins TRBV25-1 and TRBJ2-7; 11 positions match TRBD1. This CDR3 has 13 residues. CDR1 is MGHDK and CDR2 is SYGVNS in the germline V gene. The ends lost 9 bases at V and 3 bases at J; junction bases unmatched: 4.

This clonotype was recorded many times. CDR3 in DNA: TGTGCCATCGGGAGGACTAGCGGGGAGTCGGGGGCCAACGTCCTGACTTTC. It encodes CAIGRTSGESGANVLTF. The chain carries TRBV10-3 and TRBJ2-6; 12 nucleotides match TRBD2. Germline loops: CDR1 ENHRY, CDR2 SYGVKD. V shed 8 bases and J 4 bases; nucleotides not matched to a gene: 9. The CDR3 extends over 17 amino acids.

This clonotype was observed once. Given a much more abundant clone one base away, this may be a read error. This sequence joins TRBV21-1 and TRBJ2-3. TRBV21-1 is flagged as a pseudogene. CDR3 size: 13 residues. The CDR3: CASSRSYRDTQYF. DNA of the CDR3: TGTGCCAGCAGCAGGAGCTACCGGGATACGCAGTATTTT.

This clonotype was seen at least ten times. The genes are TRBV12-3 or TRBV12-4 and TRBJ2-1; TRBD2 aligns across 7 bases. V dropped 6 bases and J dropped 8; count of bases not matched to a gene: 13. There are 15 residues in the CDR3. The chain's CDR3 is CASSPSEGGVDEQFF. The CDR3 coding sequence is TGTGCCAGCAGCCCCTCTGAGGGAGGGGTGGATGAGCAGTTCTTC.

The chain has TRBV12-3 or TRBV12-4 and TRBJ1-5, with D tentatively TRBD1 (5 bases). Trimming pared 6 bases from V and 3 bases from J, leaving 21 bases between. The length of the CDR3 is 17 residues. The CDR3 sequence is CASSHKGRAVTNQPQHF. CDR3 in DNA: TGTGCCAGCAGCCACAAGGGACGGGCGGTTACCAATCAGCCCCAGCATTTT.

This clonotype was observed a handful of times. A much larger clone is a single base away; this may be a read error. The rearrangement joins TRBV2 to TRBJ2-5, with D hard to call. This CDR3 contains 14 residues. V lost 6 bases and J lost 3, with 14 bases in between. The germline V gene encodes CDR1 SNHLY and CDR2 FYNNEI. In DNA, the CDR3 is TGTGCCAGCAGGGAACCCGACGATAAAGAGACCCAGTACTTC. This codes for CASREPDDKETQYF.

The table lists this clonotype with many counts. The genes are TRBV12-3 or TRBV12-4 and TRBJ1-6, with D perhaps matching TRBD1 (6 bases). Deletions cut 5 bases from V and 8 bases from J, with 13 bases between. The CDR3 runs to 14 residues. This CDR3 is CASSPTGRDSPLHF. CDR3 in DNA: TGTGCCAGCAGTCCCACAGGGAGGGATTCACCCCTCCACTTT.

Concerning this clonotype: Being one base from a much bigger clone, this may be a read error. The chain has TRBV6-5 and TRBJ2-7, with no clear D. Germline-derived CDR1 and CDR2 are MNHEY and SVGAGI. Trimming cost V 0 bases and J 7 bases, with 16 bases left between them. The CDR3 extends over 15 amino acids. CDR3 DNA sequence: TGTGCCAGCAGTTACTCCCTAGATAGGTGGAATGAGCAGTACTTC. This gives the protein CASSYSLDRWNEQYF.

The chain links TRBV6-1 to TRBJ2-5, with 10 bases that match TRBD2. This CDR3 spans 15 amino acids. After removal of 4 bases from V and 2 bases from J, the junction contained 4 bases not matched to a gene. Germline CDR1 and CDR2: MNHNS and SASEGT. CDR3 sequence reads: CASSGLAGEQETQYF. CDR3 DNA: TGTGCCAGCAGTGGTCTAGCGGGGGAACAAGAGACCCAGTACTTC.

This clonotype was counted ten times or more. The chain has TRBV4-2 and TRBJ2-1; 9 nucleotides match TRBD2. Losses at the gene ends were 0 bases for V and 3 bases for J; bases not matched to a gene: 3. Germline assignment: CDR1 LGHNA and CDR2 YNFKEQ. CDR3 length equals 16 residues. The CDR3 protein is CASSQDWRGGYNEQFF. The CDR3 DNA sequence: TGTGCCAGCAGCCAAGATTGGCGGGGGGGCTACAATGAGCAGTTCTTC.

The table lists this clonotype with many counts. One base away lies a much larger clone, so this may be a sequencing read error. The genes are TRBV12-3 or TRBV12-4 and TRBJ2-3; D remains ambiguous. The CDR3 covers 14 residues. V was cut by 1 base and J by 4 bases, with 9 bases left in between. In nucleotides, the CDR3 is TGTGCCAGCAGTTTAGGAATGCCCGCAGATACGCAGTATTTT. Its protein product is CASSLGMPADTQYF.